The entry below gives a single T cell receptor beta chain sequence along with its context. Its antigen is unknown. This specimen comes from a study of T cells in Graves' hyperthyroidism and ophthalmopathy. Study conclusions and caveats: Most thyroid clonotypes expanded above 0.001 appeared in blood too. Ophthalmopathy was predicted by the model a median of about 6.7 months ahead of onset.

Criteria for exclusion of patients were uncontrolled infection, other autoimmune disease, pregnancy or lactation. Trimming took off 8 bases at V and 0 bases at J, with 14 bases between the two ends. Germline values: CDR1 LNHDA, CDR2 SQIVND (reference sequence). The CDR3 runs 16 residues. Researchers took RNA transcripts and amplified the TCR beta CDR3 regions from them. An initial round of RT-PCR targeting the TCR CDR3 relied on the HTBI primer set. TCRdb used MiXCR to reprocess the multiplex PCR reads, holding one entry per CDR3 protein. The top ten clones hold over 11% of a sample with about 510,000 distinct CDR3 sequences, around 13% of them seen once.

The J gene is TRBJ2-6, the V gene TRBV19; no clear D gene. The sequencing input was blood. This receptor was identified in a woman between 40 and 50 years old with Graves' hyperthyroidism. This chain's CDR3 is CASGATESSGANVLTF. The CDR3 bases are TGTGCCAGTGGAGCGACGGAAAGCTCTGGGGCCAACGTCCTGACTTTC.